Below are 29 T cell receptor beta chains sequenced from a single sample in a study of neoadjuvant anti-PD-1 for oral cavity cancer (dated by TCRdb to the early 2020s). This specimen's time point label, per the study, means: before neoadjuvant nivolumab. Library creation used the immunoSEQ multiplex PCR assay. Sourced from immuneACCESS, this table was stored by TCRdb with only in-frame sequences that have V and J called. A share of the clones is absent; for the studies checked, an unresolved V gene accounts for under half, and the remainder has no known explanation. The sample records 12,000 to 15,000 clones, 65% to 80% of which are singletons. Less than 3.5% of the sample goes to the ten largest clones. This material consisted of PBMCs, taken before nivolumab (anti-PD-1) treatment. The receptor source for this set is a person aged 35-79 years with oral cavity squamous cell carcinoma.

The chain employs TRBV14 and TRBJ1-4; D is unclear. CDR3 length equals 14 residues. Germline V CDR1 and CDR2: SGHDN, FVKESK. The V end was cut by 1 base, the J end by 10 bases, with 13 bases between. CDR3 DNA sequence: TGTGCCAGCAGCCAAGGTGACGGGGTTTCAAAACTGTTTTTT. This codes for CASSQGDGVSKLFF.

The rearrangement links TRBV10-3 to TRBJ1-4, with TRBD1 identical over 7 bases. CDR1 is ENHRY, CDR2 SYGVKD, per germline. The CDR3 runs to 14 residues. J gave up 8 bases and V 6 bases, and 9 bases lay outside the gene matches. As DNA, the CDR3 is TGTGCCATCAGCATGACAGGGCAAGGGGAAAAACTGTTTTTT. Its translation: CAISMTGQGEKLFF.

The V and J genes are TRBV5-1 and TRBJ1-4; D unresolved. Trimming left V 4 bases short and J 0 bases short, with 10 bases between. The CDR3 consists of 15 residues. Germline CDR1 reads SGHRS; CDR2 reads YFSETQ. This CDR3 reads CASSVTGATNEKLFF. The CDR3 nucleotides are TGCGCCAGCAGCGTCACGGGCGCAACTAATGAAAAACTGTTTTTT.

This clone was picked up a small number of times. V and J are TRBV10-3 and TRBJ1-5; maybe TRBD1 (6 bases). The CDR3 is 13 residues long. Trimming cost V 5 bases and J 3 bases, with 8 bases left between them. Germline V gene lookup returns CDR1 ENHRY and CDR2 SYGVKD. CDR3 in DNA: TGTGCCATCAGTAACAGGGACAATCAGCCCCAGCATTTT. It translates to CAISNRDNQPQHF.

The chain uses TRBV27 and TRBJ1-5; D is ambiguous. V was cut by 5 bases and J by 8 bases, with 7 bases left in between. The CDR3 has 11 residues. Germline V gene lookup returns CDR1 MNHEY and CDR2 SMNVEV (reference sequence). In DNA form, the CDR3 reads TGTGCCAGCAGTCCTTCCAAGCCCCAGCATTTT. This gives the protein CASSPSKPQHF.

The rearrangement links TRBV5-1 to TRBJ2-2; 9 bases fit TRBD1. The CDR3 runs to 14 residues. Germline-derived CDR1 and CDR2 are SGHRS and YFSETQ. After removal of 6 bases from V and 4 bases from J, the junction contained 4 bases not matched to a gene. DNA of the CDR3: TGCGCCAGCATCTCGGACAGGGGCACCGGGGAGCTGTTTTTT. Translating gives CASISDRGTGELFF.

The chain employs TRBV5-6 and TRBJ1-2; D gene ambiguous. V was cut by 4 bases and J by 0 bases, with 10 bases left in between. The CDR3 is made up of 14 amino acids. Germline V gene data show CDR1 as SGHDT and CDR2 as YYEEEE. CDR3: CASSIGPSNYGYTF. In DNA form, the CDR3 reads TGTGCCAGCAGCATTGGTCCTTCTAACTATGGCTACACCTTC. The whole variable domain, remainder taken from reference TRBV5-6 and TRBJ1-2, is DAGVTQSPTHLIKTRGQQVTLRCSPKSGHDTVSWYQQALGQGPQFIFQYYEEEERQRGNFPDRFSGHQFPNYSSELNVNALLLGDSALYLCASSIGPSNYGYTFGSGTRLTVV.

V gene TRBV7-2 combines with J gene TRBJ2-1; 9 positions match TRBD1. Germline V gene lookup returns CDR1 SGHTA and CDR2 FQGNSA. This CDR3 is 17 amino acids long. With V trimmed by 5 bases and J by 4 bases, 12 bases remained unmatched. CDR3 sequence reads: CASSPGVGQGFYNEQFF. In nucleotides, the CDR3 is TGTGCCAGCAGCCCCGGGGTAGGACAGGGGTTTTACAATGAGCAGTTCTTC.

The chain carries TRBV5-4 and TRBJ2-5, with 8 positions matching TRBD1. The length of the CDR3 is 15 residues. J was trimmed by 1 base and V by 5 bases; bases with no gene match: 7. CDR1 is SGHNT and CDR2 is YYREEE in the germline V gene (reference sequence). Here the CDR3 reads CASRLGQGVQETQYF. In DNA form, the CDR3 reads TGTGCCAGCAGACTAGGACAGGGCGTCCAAGAGACCCAGTACTTC.

This clone was observed a few times. This chain connects TRBV11-2 to TRBJ1-2, with a tentative D call TRBD1 (5 bases). Germline CDR1 and CDR2: SGHAT and FQNNGV. The CDR3 has 14 amino acids. Trimming shortened V by 1 base and J by 7 bases, and 13 bases separated the two germline ends. This CDR3 reads CASSLARDSGGYTF. CDR3 bases: TGTGCCAGCAGCTTAGCCAGGGACTCTGGTGGCTACACCTTC.

This chain links TRBV12-5 with TRBJ2-5; D is tentatively TRBD1 or TRBD2 (5 bases each). Looked up from germline, CDR1 is LGHNT and CDR2 is FRNRAP. V lost 4 bases and J 4 bases, leaving 13 bases between the germline ends. This CDR3 contains 14 residues. The DNA for the CDR3 is TGTGCTAGTGGTTCAGGGACCTTAGGAGAGACCCAGTACTTC. Its protein is CASGSGTLGETQYF.

This sequence joins TRBV15 and TRBJ2-7; the D is unclear. Per the germline V gene, CDR1 is LNHNV and CDR2 is YYDKDF (reference sequence). This CDR3 contains 12 residues. V lost 5 bases and J lost 3, with 8 bases in between. This CDR3 reads CATSPGNYEQYF. The CDR3 nucleotides read TGTGCCACCAGCCCTGGGAACTACGAGCAGTACTTC.

The V gene is TRBV6-5, the J gene TRBJ1-1; 11 bases align to TRBD1. The germline V gene encodes CDR1 MNHEY and CDR2 SVGAGI. This CDR3 region has 15 residues. V dropped 4 bases and J dropped 2; count of bases not matched to a gene: 3. CDR3 DNA sequence: TGTGCCAGCAGTTGGACAGGGGGCTTTAACACTGAAGCTTTCTTT. Protein sequence: CASSWTGGFNTEAFF.

The CDR3 coding sequence is TGTGCCAGTACCGGGACTAGCGCCACAGATACGCAGTATTTT. Translated, it gives CASTGTSATDTQYF. The gene calls are TRBV19 and TRBJ2-3; 10 nucleotides match TRBD2. From germline, CDR1 is LNHDA and CDR2 SQIVND (reference sequence). J gave up 2 bases and V 7 bases, and 3 bases lay outside the gene matches. The CDR3 runs to 14 residues.

V gene TRBV7-6 combines with J gene TRBJ2-6; D unclear. The germline V gene has CDR1 SGHVS and CDR2 FNYEAQ. The V end was cut by 3 bases, the J end by 0 bases, with 15 bases between. The CDR3 runs to 18 residues. The CDR3 DNA is TGTGCCAGCAGCTTTCCTTATTCGGCAAGCTCTGGGGCCAACGTCCTGACTTTC. Amino acids: CASSFPYSASSGANVLTF.

This chain uses TRBV6-5 with TRBJ1-6; D gene unclear. The V gene lost 2 bases and the J gene lost 9 bases, with 14 bases spanning the gap. The CDR3 length is 15 residues. CDR1 is MNHEY and CDR2 is SVGAGI in the germline V gene. The CDR3 DNA reads as TGTGCCAGCAGTTACGACCCAAACATGGCTTCACCCCTCCACTTT. This codes for CASSYDPNMASPLHF.

This clone was seen a few times. This chain links TRBV4-1 with TRBJ1-2, with D possibly matching TRBD1 (5 bases). CDR1 is MGHRA, CDR2 YSYEKL, per germline. This CDR3 spans 13 amino acids. V shed 4 bases and J shed 4 bases, with 10 bases lying between them. CDR3 region: CASSRGRGYGYTF. In DNA form, the CDR3 reads TGCGCCAGCAGCCGCGGGAGGGGCTATGGCTACACCTTC.

This clone was recorded a few times. The chain employs TRBV11-1 and TRBJ2-7; no definite D call. The germline CDR1 and CDR2 sequences are SGHAT and FQDESV (reference sequence). Trimming left V 0 bases short and J 3 bases short, with 0 bases between. This CDR3 has 11 amino acids. CDR3 protein: CASSLAYEQYF. The CDR3 region has the DNA TGTGCCAGCAGCTTAGCCTACGAGCAGTACTTC.

The chain couples TRBV7-2 to TRBJ2-2; a possible D gene is TRBD2 (6 bases). From germline, CDR1 is SGHTA and CDR2 FQGNSA. Trimming pared 1 base from V and 7 bases from J, leaving 10 bases between. The CDR3 runs to 14 residues. The CDR3 DNA sequence: TGTGCCAGCAGCTTAGAACTAGCCATCGGGGAGCTGTTTTTT. Protein: CASSLELAIGELFF.

The rearrangement uses TRBV4-1 and TRBJ2-7; D may be TRBD2 (6 bases). Looked up from germline, CDR1 is MGHRA and CDR2 is YSYEKL. V shed 0 bases and J shed 4 bases, with 25 bases lying between them. CDR3 length: 19 amino acids. CDR3 protein: CASSQDTGSSGGIQYEQYF. The CDR3, as DNA: TGCGCCAGCAGCCAAGATACCGGATCGTCTGGGGGGATTCAGTACGAGCAGTACTTC.

This clone was observed a handful of times. This rearrangement joins TRBV18 to TRBJ1-4; TRBD1 matches at 8 bases. The CDR3 extends over 14 amino acids. The germline CDR1 and CDR2 sequences are KGHSH and LQKENI. Unmatched junction bases numbered 8, after V lost 6 bases and J lost 8 bases. CDR3 bases: TGTGCCAGCTCGGAAAGACAGGGGAGGGAAAAACTGTTTTTT. Translation: CASSERQGREKLFF. The whole variable domain, filled in from reference TRBV18 and TRBJ1-4, reads NAGVMQNPRHLVRRRGQEARLRCSPMKGHSHVYWYRQLPEEGLKFMVYLQKENIIDESGMPKERFSAEFPKEGPSILRIQQVVRGDSAAYFCASSERQGREKLFFGSGTQLSVL.

CDR3 region: CASSQSAGATDTQYF. In DNA form, the CDR3 reads TGTGCCAGCAGCCAATCTGCGGGGGCCACAGATACGCAGTATTTT. This sequence joins TRBV11-3 and TRBJ2-3; TRBD2 is a possible D gene (7 bases). The germline CDR1 and CDR2 sequences are SGHNT and YENEEA. V was pared by 5 bases and J by 2 bases, with 14 bases between. The CDR3 totals 15 residues.

The V and J genes are TRBV2 and TRBJ1-2, with 9 bases that match TRBD1. This CDR3 region has 15 residues. Per the germline V gene, CDR1 is SNHLY and CDR2 is FYNNEI. J lost 7 bases, V lost 9 bases, and 15 bases had no gene match. CDR3 nucleotides: TGTGCCAGTGGACCCGAGGAGGACAGGGGACGTGGCTACACCTTC. Encoded protein: CASGPEEDRGRGYTF.

The V call is TRBV2, the J call TRBJ2-7; TRBD2 matches 13 bases. The length of the CDR3 is 16 residues. After removal of 6 bases from V and 5 bases from J, the junction contained 10 bases not matched to a gene. Germline CDR1 SNHLY, CDR2 FYNNEI. The CDR3 loop reads CASRATSGRARDEQYF. Here the CDR3 DNA reads TGTGCCAGCAGGGCAACTAGCGGGAGGGCCCGCGACGAGCAGTACTTC.

The CDR3 protein is CASSLSFWLVDEKLFF. The CDR3 bases are TGTGCCAGCAGTTTATCTTTTTGGTTAGTGGATGAAAAACTGTTTTTT. The rearrangement joins TRBV27 to TRBJ1-4, with no clear D. The CDR3 has 16 residues. V lost 0 bases, J lost 6 bases, and 14 bases lay in between. From germline, CDR1 is MNHEY and CDR2 SMNVEV (reference sequence).

This chain links TRBV5-8 with TRBJ1-2; 7 nucleotides align to TRBD1. Germline CDR1 reads SGHTS; CDR2 reads YDEGEE. Losses at the gene ends were 0 bases for V and 8 bases for J; bases not matched to a gene: 4. The CDR3 totals 13 residues. The CDR3 nucleotides are TGTGCCAGCAGCTTGGACAGGGGAGAAGGCTACACCTTC. This encodes CASSLDRGEGYTF.

The rearrangement links TRBV5-1 to TRBJ1-2, with TRBD1 as a possible D gene (6 bases). Trimming removed 2 bases from V and 8 bases from J, with 10 bases in between. There are 12 residues in the CDR3. Germline CDR1 is SGHRS and CDR2 is YFSETQ. This chain's CDR3 is CASSFDGGGYTF. Here the CDR3 DNA reads TGCGCCAGCAGCTTTGACGGGGGCGGCTACACCTTC. The variable domain in full, with the rest retrieved from reference TRBV5-1 and TRBJ1-2, is KAGVTQTPRYLIKTRGQQVTLSCSPISGHRSVSWYQQTPGQGLQFLFEYFSETQRNKGNFPGRFSGRQFSNSRSEMNVSTLELGDSALYLCASSFDGGGYTFGSGTRLTVV.

This rearrangement joins TRBV2 to TRBJ2-1; D call uncertain. The ends were cut back, 5 bases at V and 5 bases at J, with 19 bases in the middle. The CDR3 consists of 16 residues. Germline values: CDR1 SNHLY, CDR2 FYNNEI. CDR3 loop: CASSPQGGFLHNEQFF. For the CDR3, the DNA is TGTGCCAGCAGTCCCCAAGGTGGGTTTCTACACAATGAGCAGTTCTTC.

This sequence joins TRBV29-1 and TRBJ1-5; D is ambiguous. Trimming pared 6 bases from V and 2 bases from J, leaving 14 bases between. Germline-derived CDR1 and CDR2 are SQVTM and ANQGSEA. The CDR3 runs 14 residues. This CDR3 reads CSVELGSGNQPQHF. CDR3 nucleotide sequence: TGCAGCGTGGAACTGGGTTCGGGCAATCAGCCCCAGCATTTT.